The 17 T cell receptor beta chains below come from one sample, sequenced in a study of blood T cell repertoires in COVID-19 (dated by TCRdb to 2018 to 2021). The library was built by means of the immunoSEQ multiplex PCR assay. TCRdb provides this immuneACCESS table in a form limited to in-frame rearrangements. Some clones are lacking; in checked studies, under half of them reflect an unresolved V gene, and why the rest are absent is not known. This sample holds 130,000 or so clones; 81% were observed only once. About 8.4% of the sample goes to the ten largest clones. Input material: peripheral blood. The receptor source for this set is a woman between 55 and 75 years old with active or convalescent COVID-19.

J is TRBJ1-1 and V is TRBV27; D possibly corresponds to TRBD1 (6 bases). V lost 5 bases and J 1 base, leaving 14 bases between the germline ends. Germline loops: CDR1 MNHEY, CDR2 SMNVEV (reference sequence). This CDR3 region has 15 residues. In nucleotides, the CDR3 is TGTGCCAGCAGTCCCCTAACAGGGTCGAACACTGAAGCTTTCTTT. This codes for CASSPLTGSNTEAFF.

As regards this clone: At the DNA level, this CDR3 is encoded by other sequences in the same sample as well. The CDR3 DNA follows: TGCGCCAGCAGCTTGGCTCTAGCGGGCACAGATACGCAGTATTTT. This gives the protein CASSLALAGTDTQYF. This sequence joins TRBV5-1 and TRBJ2-3; 7 bases match TRBD2. Germline assignment: CDR1 SGHRS and CDR2 YFSETQ. J gave up 1 base and V 0 bases, and 2 bases lay outside the gene matches. The CDR3 spans 15 residues.

The rearrangement joins TRBV21-1 to TRBJ1-6. TRBV21-1 is reported as a pseudogene. This CDR3 contains 14 residues. CDR3 protein: CASKAGGYNSPLHF. For the CDR3, the DNA is TGTGCCAGCAAAGCGGGCGGTTATAATTCACCCCTCCACTTT.

This clone occurred a few times. V and J are TRBV6-6 and TRBJ1-6; D call uncertain. The CDR3 contains 14 residues. V lost 8 bases and J 7 bases, leaving 15 bases between the germline ends. Per the germline V gene, CDR1 is MNHNY and CDR2 is SVGAGI (reference sequence). The CDR3 bases are TGTGCCAGCGAAGGAAGGGAGGGAAATTCACCCCTCCACTTT. It translates to CASEGREGNSPLHF.

The genes are TRBV6-5 and TRBJ1-2; D remains unclear. The CDR3 length is 15 residues. CDR1 MNHEY and CDR2 SVGAGI come from the germline V gene. The V and J ends lost 6 bases and 4 bases respectively, with 18 bases between them. CDR3 sequence: CASSPYSVRSYGYTF. For the CDR3, the DNA is TGTGCCAGCAGCCCCTATTCTGTGCGGAGCTATGGCTACACCTTC.

The chain carries TRBV15 and TRBJ2-2, with D uncertain. The length of the CDR3 is 17 residues. Germline-derived CDR1 and CDR2 are LNHNV and YYDKDF (reference sequence). Trimming cost V 0 bases and J 1 base, with 12 bases left between them. CDR3 protein: CATSRDLASRNTGELFF. For the CDR3, the DNA is TGTGCCACCAGCAGAGATCTTGCGAGTAGGAACACCGGGGAGCTGTTTTTT.

The gene calls are TRBV5-4 and TRBJ2-1, with unresolved D. Per the germline V gene, CDR1 is SGHNT and CDR2 is YYREEE (reference sequence). Trimming removed 4 bases from V and 5 bases from J, with 13 bases in between. The CDR3 has 14 amino acids. The CDR3 sequence is CASSRTTKNNEQFF. CDR3 in DNA: TGTGCCAGCAGCCGCACAACAAAGAACAATGAGCAGTTCTTC.

The CDR3 here is CASSLSSGQPQETQYF. The CDR3, as DNA: TGTGCCAGCAGCTTGAGTTCGGGACAGCCTCAAGAGACCCAGTACTTC. The V call is TRBV7-9, the J call TRBJ2-5; the match to TRBD1 covers 7 bases. Per germline, CDR1 SEHNR and CDR2 FQNEAQ (reference sequence). Unmatched junction bases numbered 9, after V lost 3 bases and J lost 2 bases. The CDR3 spans 16 residues.

The rearrangement links TRBV7-2 to TRBJ1-2; possibly TRBD1 for D (5 bases). The length of the CDR3 is 15 residues. CDR1 is SGHTA, CDR2 FQGNSA, per germline. V dropped 1 base and J dropped 3 bases, with 12 bases sitting between them. The CDR3 bases are TGTGCCAGCAGCTTAGGTTACCGGGGGGACTATGGCTACACCTTC. This encodes CASSLGYRGDYGYTF.

The genes are TRBV28 and TRBJ1-5, with D possibly being TRBD1 (6 bases). CDR1 MDHEN and CDR2 SYDVKM come from the germline V gene. Trimming cost V 4 bases and J 7 bases, with 14 bases left between them. The CDR3 contains 14 residues. The CDR3, as DNA: TGTGCCAGCAGTTCCCCAGGGGATCGGCAGCCCCAGCATTTT. This codes for CASSSPGDRQPQHF.

This chain joins TRBV12-3 or TRBV12-4 and TRBJ1-2, with TRBD1 identical over 7 bases. This CDR3 spans 13 amino acids. V shed 6 bases, J shed 6 bases, and the junction held 7 bases outside the gene matches. DNA of the CDR3: TGTGCCAGCAGATCACAGGGGTGGGATGGCTACACCTTC. It specifies CASRSQGWDGYTF.

As concerns this clone: The same CDR3 also results from other DNA sequences found in this sample. CDR3 in amino acids: CASSSGTRGQETQYF. For the CDR3, the DNA is TGTGCCAGCAGCTCTGGAACCCGGGGACAAGAGACCCAGTACTTC. The V and J genes are TRBV5-4 and TRBJ2-5; the D gene is possibly TRBD2 (5 bases). Trimming left V 3 bases short and J 2 bases short, with 14 bases between. CDR1 SGHNT and CDR2 YYREEE come from the germline V gene (reference sequence). This CDR3 region has 15 residues.

V usage is TRBV9 and J usage is TRBJ2-5; a possible D gene is TRBD2 (6 bases). This CDR3 region has 14 residues. V dropped 3 bases and J dropped 1 base, with 10 bases sitting between them. The germline CDR1 and CDR2 sequences are SGDLS and YYNGEE. Here the CDR3 DNA reads TGTGCCAGCAGCGCTGGAGGGGTCCAAGAGACCCAGTACTTC. Amino acids: CASSAGGVQETQYF. Combining the CDR3 with reference TRBV9 and TRBJ2-5 gives the whole variable domain DSGVTQTPKHLITATGQRVTLRCSPRSGDLSVYWYQQSLDQGLQFLIQYYNGEERAKGNILERFSAQQFPDLHSELNLSSLELGDSALYFCASSAGGVQETQYFGPGTRLLVL.

This chain connects TRBV5-6 to TRBJ2-7; D is perhaps TRBD1 (6 bases). The V end was cut by 6 bases, the J end by 5 bases, with 18 bases between. The CDR3 spans 14 residues. Germline V gene lookup returns CDR1 SGHDT and CDR2 YYEEEE. This CDR3 is CASKTGFSFNEQYV. Here the CDR3 DNA reads TGTGCCAGCAAAACAGGGTTTTCGTTTAACGAGCAGTACGTC.

This chain's CDR3 is CASSLGLAGGPSYNEQFF. In nucleotides, the CDR3 is TGTGCCAGCAGCTTGGGGTTAGCGGGAGGGCCTAGTTACAATGAGCAGTTCTTC. This chain connects TRBV7-9 to TRBJ2-1; 11 nucleotides align to TRBD2. The CDR3 length is 18 residues. V trimming: 3 bases; J trimming: 4 bases; junction bases outside the gene matches: 11. Germline CDR1 SEHNR, CDR2 FQNEAQ (reference sequence).

The rearrangement joins TRBV20-1 to TRBJ2-5; weak D call: TRBD1 (5 bases). Germline-derived CDR1 and CDR2 are DFQATT and SNEGSKA (reference sequence). The CDR3 covers 12 residues. V was trimmed by 3 bases and J by 4 bases, leaving 9 bases between them. In nucleotides, the CDR3 is TGCAGTGCTAGTCAGGGTTTAGAGACCCAGTACTTC. Residues: CSASQGLETQYF.

The V gene is TRBV28, the J gene TRBJ2-5; weak D call: TRBD2 (6 bases). The CDR3 totals 17 residues. Trimming left V 2 bases short and J 2 bases short, with 18 bases between. CDR1 and CDR2 (germline): MDHEN, SYDVKM. The CDR3 here is CASSLGSGLPLQETQYF. CDR3 nucleotides: TGTGCCAGCAGTTTAGGTAGCGGCCTACCCTTACAAGAGACCCAGTACTTC.